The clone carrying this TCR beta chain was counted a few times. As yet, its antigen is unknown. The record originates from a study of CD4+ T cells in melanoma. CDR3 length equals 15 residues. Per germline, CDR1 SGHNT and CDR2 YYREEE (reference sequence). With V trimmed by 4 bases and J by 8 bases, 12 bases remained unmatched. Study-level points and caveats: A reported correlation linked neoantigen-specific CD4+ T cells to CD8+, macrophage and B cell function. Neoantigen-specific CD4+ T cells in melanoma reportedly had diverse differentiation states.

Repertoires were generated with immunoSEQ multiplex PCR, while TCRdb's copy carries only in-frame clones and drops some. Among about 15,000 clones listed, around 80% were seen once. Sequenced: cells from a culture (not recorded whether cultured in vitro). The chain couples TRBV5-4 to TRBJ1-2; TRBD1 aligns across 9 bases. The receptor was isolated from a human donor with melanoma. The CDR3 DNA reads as TGTGCCAGCAGCCTAGGGGACAGGGAGGTAGGAGGCTACACCTTC. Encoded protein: CASSLGDREVGGYTF.